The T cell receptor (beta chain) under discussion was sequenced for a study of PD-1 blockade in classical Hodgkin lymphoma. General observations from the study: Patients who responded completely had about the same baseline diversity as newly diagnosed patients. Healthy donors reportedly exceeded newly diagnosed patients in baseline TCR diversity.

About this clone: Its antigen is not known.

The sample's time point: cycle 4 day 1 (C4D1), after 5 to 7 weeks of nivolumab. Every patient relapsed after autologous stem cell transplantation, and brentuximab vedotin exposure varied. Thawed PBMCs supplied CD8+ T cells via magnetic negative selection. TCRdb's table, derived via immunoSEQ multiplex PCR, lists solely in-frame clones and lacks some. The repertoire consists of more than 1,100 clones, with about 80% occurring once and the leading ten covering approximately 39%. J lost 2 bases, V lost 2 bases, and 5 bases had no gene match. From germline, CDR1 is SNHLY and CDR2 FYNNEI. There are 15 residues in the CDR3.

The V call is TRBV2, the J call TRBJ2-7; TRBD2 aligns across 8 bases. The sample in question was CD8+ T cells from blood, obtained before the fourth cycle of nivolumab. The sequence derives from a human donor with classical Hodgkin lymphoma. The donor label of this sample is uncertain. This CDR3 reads CASSELAGNPYEQYF. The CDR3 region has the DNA TGTGCCAGCAGTGAACTAGCGGGCAATCCCTACGAGCAGTACTTC.